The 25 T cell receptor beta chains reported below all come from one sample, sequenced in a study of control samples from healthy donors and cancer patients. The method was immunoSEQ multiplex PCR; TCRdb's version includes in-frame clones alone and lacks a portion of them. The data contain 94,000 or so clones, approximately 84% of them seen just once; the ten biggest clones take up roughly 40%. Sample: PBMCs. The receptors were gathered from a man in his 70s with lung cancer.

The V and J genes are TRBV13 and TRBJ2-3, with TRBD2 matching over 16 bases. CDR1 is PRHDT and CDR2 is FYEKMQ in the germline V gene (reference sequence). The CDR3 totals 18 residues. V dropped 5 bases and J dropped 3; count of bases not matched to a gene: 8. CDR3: CASSLGLAGGDVTDTQYF. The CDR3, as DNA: TGTGCCAGCAGCCTGGGACTAGCGGGGGGGGACGTAACAGATACGCAGTATTTT.

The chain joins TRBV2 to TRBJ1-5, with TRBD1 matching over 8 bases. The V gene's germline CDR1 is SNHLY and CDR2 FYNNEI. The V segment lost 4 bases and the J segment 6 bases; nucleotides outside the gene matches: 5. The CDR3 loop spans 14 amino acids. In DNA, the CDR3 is TGTGCCAGCAGTGCCCCAGGGGGCGGTCAGCCCCAGCATTTT. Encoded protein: CASSAPGGGQPQHF. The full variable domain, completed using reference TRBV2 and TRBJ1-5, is EPEVTQTPSHQVTQMGQEVILRCVPISNHLYFYWYRQILGQKVEFLVSFYNNEISEKSEIFDDQFSVERPDGSNFTLKIRSTKLEDSAMYFCASSAPGGGQPQHFGDGTRLSIL.

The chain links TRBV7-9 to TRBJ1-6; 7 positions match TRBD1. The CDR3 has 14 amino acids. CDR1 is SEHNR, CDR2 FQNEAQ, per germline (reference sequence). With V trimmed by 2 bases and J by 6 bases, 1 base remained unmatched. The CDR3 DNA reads TGTGCCAGCAGCTTAACAGGGGTTAATTCACCCCTCCACTTT. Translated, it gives CASSLTGVNSPLHF.

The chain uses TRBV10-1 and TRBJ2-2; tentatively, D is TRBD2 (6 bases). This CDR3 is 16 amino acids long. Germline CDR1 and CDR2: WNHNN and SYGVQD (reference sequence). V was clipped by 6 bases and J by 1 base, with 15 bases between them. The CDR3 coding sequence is TGCGCCAGCAGCAAAAACACGGGGGTGAACACCGGGGAGCTGTTTTTT. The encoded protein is CASSKNTGVNTGELFF.

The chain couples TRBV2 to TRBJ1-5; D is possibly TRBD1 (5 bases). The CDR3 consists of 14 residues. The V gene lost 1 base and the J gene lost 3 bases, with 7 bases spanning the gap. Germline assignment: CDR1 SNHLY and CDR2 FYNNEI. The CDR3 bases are TGTGCCAGCAGTGAAGGAGGGGCCAATCAGCCCCAGCATTTT. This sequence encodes CASSEGGANQPQHF.

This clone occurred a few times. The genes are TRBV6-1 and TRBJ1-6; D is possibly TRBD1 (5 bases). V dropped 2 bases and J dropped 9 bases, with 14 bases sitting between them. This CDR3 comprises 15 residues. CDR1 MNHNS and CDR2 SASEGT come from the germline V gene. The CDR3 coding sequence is TGTGCCAGCAGTGAACTCGATCAGGGAATTTCACCCCTCCACTTT. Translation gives CASSELDQGISPLHF.

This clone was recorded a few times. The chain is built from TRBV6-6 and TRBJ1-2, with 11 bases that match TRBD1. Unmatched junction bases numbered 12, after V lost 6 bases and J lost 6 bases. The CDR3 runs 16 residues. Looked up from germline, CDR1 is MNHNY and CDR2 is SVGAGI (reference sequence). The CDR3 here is CASSSQGTGGEDGYTF. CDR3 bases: TGTGCCAGCAGCTCTCAGGGGACAGGGGGAGAGGATGGCTACACCTTC.

DNA of the CDR3: TGTGCCAGCAGCGCTACAGGGGGGTGGGATTCACCCCTCCACTTT. Amino acids: CASSATGGWDSPLHF. The chain uses TRBV9 and TRBJ1-6; TRBD1 matches 8 bases. This CDR3 spans 15 amino acids. The J segment lost 8 bases and the V segment lost 3 bases, leaving 7 bases of the junction unmatched. Germline CDR1 SGDLS, CDR2 YYNGEE.

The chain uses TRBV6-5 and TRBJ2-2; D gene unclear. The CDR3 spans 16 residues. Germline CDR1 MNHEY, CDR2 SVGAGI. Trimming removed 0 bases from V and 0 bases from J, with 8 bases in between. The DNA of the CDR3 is TGTGCCAGCAGTTACTCTGGGCAGACGAACACCGGGGAGCTGTTTTTT. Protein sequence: CASSYSGQTNTGELFF.

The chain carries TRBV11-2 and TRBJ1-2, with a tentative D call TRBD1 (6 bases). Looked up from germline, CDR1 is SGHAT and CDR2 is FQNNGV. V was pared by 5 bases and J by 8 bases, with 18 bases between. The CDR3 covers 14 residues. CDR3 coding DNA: TGTGCCAGCAGCAGCGGGTGGGGGGGCTACGGCTACACCTTC. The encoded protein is CASSSGWGGYGYTF. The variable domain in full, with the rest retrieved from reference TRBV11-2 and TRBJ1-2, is EAGVAQSPRYKIIEKRQSVAFWCNPISGHATLYWYQQILGQGPKLLIQFQNNGVVDDSQLPKDRFSAERLKGVDSTLKIQPAKLEDSAVYLCASSSGWGGYGYTFGSGTRLTVV.

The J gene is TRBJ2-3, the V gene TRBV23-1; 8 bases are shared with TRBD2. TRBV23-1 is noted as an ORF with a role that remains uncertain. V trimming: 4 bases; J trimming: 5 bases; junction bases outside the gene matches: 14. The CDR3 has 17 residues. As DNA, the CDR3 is TGCGCCAGCAGTCGCCAACTGGGTAGCGGGAACGTAGATACGCAGTATTTT. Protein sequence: CASSRQLGSGNVDTQYF.

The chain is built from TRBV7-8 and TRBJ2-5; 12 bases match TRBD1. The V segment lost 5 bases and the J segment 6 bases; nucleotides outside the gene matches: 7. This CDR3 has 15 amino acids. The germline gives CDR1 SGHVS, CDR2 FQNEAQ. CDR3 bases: TGTGCCAGCAGCCAGACGGGACAGGGGGCAAAGACCCAGTACTTC. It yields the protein CASSQTGQGAKTQYF. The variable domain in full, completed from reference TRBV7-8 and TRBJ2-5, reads GAGVSQSPRYKVAKRGQDVALRCDPISGHVSLFWYQQALGQGPEFLTYFQNEAQLDKSGLPSDRFFAERPEGSVSTLKIQRTQQEDSAVYLCASSQTGQGAKTQYFGPGTRLLVL.

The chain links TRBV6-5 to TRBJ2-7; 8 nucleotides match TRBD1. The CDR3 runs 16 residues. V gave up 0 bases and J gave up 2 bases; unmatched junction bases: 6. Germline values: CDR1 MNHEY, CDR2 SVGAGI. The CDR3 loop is CASSYSRTGKTYEQYF. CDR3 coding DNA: TGTGCCAGCAGTTACTCTCGGACAGGGAAAACCTACGAGCAGTACTTC.

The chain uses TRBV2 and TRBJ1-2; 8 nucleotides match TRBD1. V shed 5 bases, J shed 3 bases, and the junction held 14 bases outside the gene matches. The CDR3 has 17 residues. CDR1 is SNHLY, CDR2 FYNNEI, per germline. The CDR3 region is CASSQDRVLFSDYGYTF. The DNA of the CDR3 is TGTGCCAGCAGTCAGGACAGGGTTTTGTTCAGTGACTATGGCTACACCTTC. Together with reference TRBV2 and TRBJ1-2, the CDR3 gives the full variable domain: EPEVTQTPSHQVTQMGQEVILRCVPISNHLYFYWYRQILGQKVEFLVSFYNNEISEKSEIFDDQFSVERPDGSNFTLKIRSTKLEDSAMYFCASSQDRVLFSDYGYTFGSGTRLTVV.

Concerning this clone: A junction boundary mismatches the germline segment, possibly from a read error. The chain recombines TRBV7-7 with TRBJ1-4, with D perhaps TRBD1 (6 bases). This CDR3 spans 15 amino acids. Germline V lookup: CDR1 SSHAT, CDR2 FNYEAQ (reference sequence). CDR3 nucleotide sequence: TGTGCTAGCAGCTTTCTCACAGGGCGGCAAGAAAAACTGTTTTTT. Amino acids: CASSFLTGRQEKLFF. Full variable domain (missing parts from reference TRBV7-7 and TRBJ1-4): GAGVSQSPRYKVTKRGQDVTLRCDPISSHATLYWYQQALGQGPEFLTYFNYEAQPDKSGLPSDRFSAERPEGSISTLTIQRTEQRDSAMYRCASSFLTGRQEKLFFGSGTQLSVL.

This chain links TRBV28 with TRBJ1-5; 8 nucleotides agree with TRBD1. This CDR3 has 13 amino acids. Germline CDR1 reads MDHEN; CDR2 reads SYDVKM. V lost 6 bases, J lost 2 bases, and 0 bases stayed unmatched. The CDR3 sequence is CASRGQGNQPQHF. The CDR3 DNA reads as TGTGCCAGCAGGGGACAGGGCAATCAGCCCCAGCATTTT.

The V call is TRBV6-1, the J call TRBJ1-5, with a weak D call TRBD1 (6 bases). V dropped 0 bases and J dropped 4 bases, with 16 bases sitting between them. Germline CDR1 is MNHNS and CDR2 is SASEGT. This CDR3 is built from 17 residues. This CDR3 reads CASSEAMGGGYNQPQHF. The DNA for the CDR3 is TGTGCCAGCAGTGAAGCAATGGGGGGGGGCTATAATCAGCCCCAGCATTTT.

This CDR3 reads CASSDSSRNTEAFF. CDR3 nucleotide sequence: TGTGCCAGCAGTGACTCGAGCAGGAACACTGAAGCTTTCTTT. The chain couples TRBV6-4 to TRBJ1-1; D gene ambiguous. Trimming took off 0 bases at V and 1 base at J, with 6 bases between the two ends. Germline CDR1 is MRHNA and CDR2 is SNTAGT. CDR3 size: 14 residues.

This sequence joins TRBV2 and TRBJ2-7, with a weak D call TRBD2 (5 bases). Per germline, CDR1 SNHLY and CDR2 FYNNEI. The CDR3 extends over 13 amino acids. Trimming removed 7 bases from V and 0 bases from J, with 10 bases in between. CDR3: CASTAASSYEQYF. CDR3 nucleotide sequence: TGTGCCAGCACAGCGGCGAGCTCCTACGAGCAGTACTTC. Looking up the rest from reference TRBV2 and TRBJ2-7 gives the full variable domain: EPEVTQTPSHQVTQMGQEVILRCVPISNHLYFYWYRQILGQKVEFLVSFYNNEISEKSEIFDDQFSVERPDGSNFTLKIRSTKLEDSAMYFCASTAASSYEQYFGPGTRLTVT.

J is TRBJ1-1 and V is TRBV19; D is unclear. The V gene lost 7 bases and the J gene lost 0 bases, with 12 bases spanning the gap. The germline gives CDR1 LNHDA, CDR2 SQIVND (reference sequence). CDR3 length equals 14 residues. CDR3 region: CASMREQMNTEAFF. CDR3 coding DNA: TGTGCCAGTATGCGGGAACAGATGAACACTGAAGCTTTCTTT.

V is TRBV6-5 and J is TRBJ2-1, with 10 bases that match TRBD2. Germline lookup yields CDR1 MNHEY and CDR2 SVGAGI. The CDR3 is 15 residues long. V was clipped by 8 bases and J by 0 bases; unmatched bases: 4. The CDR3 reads CASRSGGGSYNEQFF. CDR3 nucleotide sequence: TGTGCCAGCCGCAGCGGGGGGGGCTCCTACAATGAGCAGTTCTTC.

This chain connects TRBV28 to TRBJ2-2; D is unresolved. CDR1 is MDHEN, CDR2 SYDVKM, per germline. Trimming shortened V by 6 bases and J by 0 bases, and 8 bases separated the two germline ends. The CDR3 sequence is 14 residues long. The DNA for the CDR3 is TGTGCCAGCAGCAAGGAACCGAACACCGGGGAGCTGTTTTTT. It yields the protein CASSKEPNTGELFF.

The CDR3 loop is CASSLMPGLNYGYTF. For the CDR3, the DNA is TGCGCCAGCAGCTTGATGCCGGGACTGAACTATGGCTACACCTTC. The chain carries TRBV5-1 and TRBJ1-2, with a weak D call TRBD1 (5 bases). CDR1 is SGHRS and CDR2 is YFSETQ in the germline V gene. V gave up 1 base and J gave up 2 bases, with 12 bases separating them. CDR3 size: 15 residues.

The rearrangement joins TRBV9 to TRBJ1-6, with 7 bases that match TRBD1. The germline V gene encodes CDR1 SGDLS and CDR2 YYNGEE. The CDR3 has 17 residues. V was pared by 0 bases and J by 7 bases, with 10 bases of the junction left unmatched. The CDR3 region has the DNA TGTGCCAGCAGCGTAGGGGGCAGGGGGACGTTGAATTCACCCCTCCACTTT. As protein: CASSVGGRGTLNSPLHF.

The CDR3 DNA sequence: TGTGCCAGCAGCTCCGATTCATCCAAGGTCAATCAGCCCCAGCATTTT. Its translation is CASSSDSSKVNQPQHF. The rearrangement joins TRBV7-9 to TRBJ1-5; the D is unclear. Trimming took off 4 bases at V and 3 bases at J, with 16 bases between the two ends. CDR3 length: 16 residues. Germline-derived CDR1 and CDR2 are SEHNR and FQNEAQ (reference sequence). Complete variable domain (other parts from reference TRBV7-9 and TRBJ1-5): DTGVSQNPRHKITKRGQNVTFRCDPISEHNRLYWYRQTLGQGPEFLTYFQNEAQLEKSRLLSDRFSAERPKGSFSTLEIQRTEQGDSAMYLCASSSDSSKVNQPQHFGDGTRLSIL.